Following are 21 T cell receptor beta chains from one sample sequenced in a study of T cells in tumors after PD-1 blockade. Time point reported: first of two pre-therapy site-matched biopsies 2 to 3 months apart. Sequencing was performed with immunoSEQ multiplex PCR; in TCRdb, only in-frame clones are kept and a portion is missing. The sample lists under 4,500 clones, around 67% occurring once. The specimen was tumor tissue, collected before anti-PD-1 treatment. The origin of the receptors is a human donor with basal cell carcinoma.

The rearrangement uses TRBV3-1 (or the pseudogene TRBV3-2) and TRBJ1-1; 11 positions match TRBD1. The CDR3 consists of 14 residues. Germline values: CDR1 LGHDT, CDR2 YNNKEL (reference sequence). Trimming cost V 4 bases and J 7 bases; bases outside gene matches: 5. The CDR3 sequence is CASSPDRGRGEAFF. The CDR3 DNA is TGTGCCAGCAGCCCGGACAGGGGGCGAGGTGAAGCTTTCTTT.

The genes are TRBV12-3 or TRBV12-4 and TRBJ2-1, with D hard to call. V shed 2 bases and J shed 5 bases, with 4 bases lying between them. The CDR3 contains 12 residues. CDR3 bases: TGTGCCAGCAGTTTATCCCACAATGAGCAGTTCTTC. This gives the protein CASSLSHNEQFF.

This clone rates as medium-sized. The rearrangement links TRBV2 to TRBJ1-6, with a weak D call TRBD1 (5 bases). The V and J ends lost 4 bases and 7 bases respectively, with 14 bases between them. The germline gives CDR1 SNHLY, CDR2 FYNNEI. The CDR3 has 15 amino acids. The CDR3 DNA follows: TGTGCCAGCAGTGCAGGGAGGGCTGTGAATTCACCCCTCCACTTT. This codes for CASSAGRAVNSPLHF.

This sequence joins TRBV7-7 and TRBJ2-2; 10 bases line up with TRBD1. Germline CDR1 is SSHAT and CDR2 is FNYEAQ (reference sequence). V shed 5 bases and J 6 bases; nucleotides not matched to a gene: 6. The CDR3 sequence is 15 residues long. The CDR3 reads CASSVGTGESGELFF. In DNA form, the CDR3 reads TGTGCCAGCAGCGTCGGGACAGGGGAGTCCGGGGAGCTGTTTTTT.

This clone has a single count. V and J are TRBV5-5 and TRBJ2-6, with D possibly being TRBD1 (5 bases). CDR1 is SGHKS and CDR2 is YYEKEE in the germline V gene (reference sequence). The CDR3 has 18 amino acids. V lost 2 bases, J lost 3 bases, and 18 bases lay in between. CDR3 sequence reads: CASSLSRQSPNGANVLTF. The CDR3 DNA is TGTGCCAGCAGCTTATCTCGACAGTCTCCAAATGGGGCCAACGTCCTGACTTTC.

The chain employs TRBV18 and TRBJ2-1; D possibly corresponds to TRBD1 (5 bases). The CDR3 is made up of 14 amino acids. The germline gives CDR1 KGHSH, CDR2 LQKENI. V was shortened by 8 bases and J by 0 bases, with 11 bases between the two germline ends. This chain's CDR3 is CASLQENSYNEQFF. Written as DNA, the CDR3 is TGTGCCAGCCTACAGGAAAACTCCTACAATGAGCAGTTCTTC.

The V call is TRBV5-6, the J call TRBJ1-2, with 7 bases fitting TRBD1. CDR1 and CDR2 from the germline V gene are SGHDT and YYEEEE. This CDR3 has 16 amino acids. J gave up 3 bases and V 3 bases, and 11 bases lay outside the gene matches. The CDR3 spells CASSYGRGRQDYGYTF. The CDR3 bases are TGTGCCAGCAGCTATGGGAGGGGGCGTCAAGACTATGGCTACACCTTC. Drawing the rest from reference TRBV5-6 and TRBJ1-2, the complete variable domain is DAGVTQSPTHLIKTRGQQVTLRCSPKSGHDTVSWYQQALGQGPQFIFQYYEEEERQRGNFPDRFSGHQFPNYSSELNVNALLLGDSALYLCASSYGRGRQDYGYTFGSGTRLTVV.

The sample holds a few counts of this clone. This sequence joins TRBV3-1 (or the pseudogene TRBV3-2) and TRBJ1-4; 8 bases align to TRBD1. There are 16 residues in the CDR3. Germline assignment: CDR1 LGHDT and CDR2 YNNKEL (reference sequence). With V trimmed by 0 bases and J by 5 bases, 5 bases remained unmatched. CDR3 protein: CASSQESQGANEKLFF. In DNA form, the CDR3 reads TGTGCCAGCAGCCAAGAATCCCAGGGGGCCAATGAAAAACTGTTTTTT.

The rearrangement uses TRBV7-9 and TRBJ1-2, with D possibly TRBD1 on 6 matching bases. V was pared by 9 bases and J by 1 base, with 21 bases between. The CDR3 consists of 16 residues. Per germline, CDR1 SEHNR and CDR2 FQNEAQ (reference sequence). The chain's CDR3 is CASSPQGRDGNYGYTF. The CDR3 nucleotides read TGTGCCAGTAGCCCCCAGGGGCGAGATGGTAACTATGGCTACACCTTC. The entire variable domain, with the rest obtained from reference TRBV7-9 and TRBJ1-2, is as follows: DTGVSQNPRHKITKRGQNVTFRCDPISEHNRLYWYRQTLGQGPEFLTYFQNEAQLEKSRLLSDRFSAERPKGSFSTLEIQRTEQGDSAMYLCASSPQGRDGNYGYTFGSGTRLTVV.

CDR3 sequence: CASSSDKDTQYF. Written as DNA, the CDR3 is TGTGCCAGCAGCTCCGACAAAGATACGCAGTATTTT. The rearrangement uses TRBV6-6 and TRBJ2-3; D ambiguous. The CDR3 contains 12 residues. V was pared by 6 bases and J by 5 bases, with 9 bases between. Looked up from germline, CDR1 is MNHNY and CDR2 is SVGAGI (reference sequence).

The V call is TRBV4-1, the J call TRBJ2-7, with TRBD2 identical over 11 bases. The CDR3 sequence is 17 residues long. After removal of 0 bases from V and 6 bases from J, the junction contained 10 bases not matched to a gene. Germline CDR1 is MGHRA and CDR2 is YSYEKL. The CDR3 bases are TGCGCCAGCAGCCAAGATCGTTTTAGCGGGGGGGCTGGCGAGCAGTACTTC. It translates to CASSQDRFSGGAGEQYF.

This clone was observed a handful of times. The chain is built from TRBV19 and TRBJ2-3; D gene ambiguous. CDR1 is LNHDA and CDR2 is SQIVND in the germline V gene (reference sequence). Trimming cost V 5 bases and J 5 bases, with 8 bases left between them. The CDR3 is made up of 12 amino acids. DNA of the CDR3: TGTGCCAGTAGTTACAGTGGAGATACGCAGTATTTT. It encodes CASSYSGDTQYF.

The rearrangement joins TRBV23-1 to TRBJ1-6; D unresolved. TRBV23-1 is annotated as an ORF whose role is uncertain. Trimming shortened V by 2 bases and J by 5 bases, and 16 bases separated the two germline ends. There are 17 residues in the CDR3. The CDR3 spells CASSQIGKKLHNSPLHF. The DNA for the CDR3 is TGCGCCAGCAGTCAAATTGGCAAAAAGTTACATAATTCACCCCTCCACTTT.

This clone was counted once. The chain recombines TRBV7-9 with TRBJ2-7; D is perhaps TRBD2 (6 bases). Trimming stripped 3 bases from V and 1 base from J, with 10 bases between. Germline V gives CDR1 SEHNR, CDR2 FQNEAQ (reference sequence). CDR3 length: 14 residues. This CDR3 reads CASSFGGESYEQYF. The CDR3 DNA reads as TGTGCCAGCAGCTTTGGCGGGGAATCCTACGAGCAGTACTTC.

In this sample, this clone turned up once. J is TRBJ2-2 and V is TRBV2; D remains ambiguous. This CDR3 has 13 amino acids. The germline CDR1 and CDR2 sequences are SNHLY and FYNNEI. V lost 5 bases and J lost 7, with 11 bases in between. The CDR3, as DNA: TGTGCCAGCAGTCCGACTTTTTACGGGGAGCTGTTTTTT. It encodes CASSPTFYGELFF.

The chain joins TRBV19 to TRBJ1-2; TRBD1 aligns across 11 bases. Germline V gene sequence: CDR1 LNHDA, CDR2 SQIVND (reference sequence). The CDR3 extends over 13 amino acids. J was trimmed by 7 bases and V by 3 bases; bases with no gene match: 1. This chain's CDR3 is CASSIGTGGGYTF. The CDR3 nucleotides are TGTGCCAGTAGTATTGGGACAGGGGGTGGCTACACCTTC.

V and J are TRBV10-3 and TRBJ2-1; 9 positions agree with TRBD2. CDR3 size: 16 residues. Germline trimming cut 6 bases from V and 7 bases from J; bases unmatched to any gene: 13. Germline assignment: CDR1 ENHRY and CDR2 SYGVKD. In DNA, the CDR3 is TGTGCCATCAGATTTGGCGGCGGGGGGGCATATAATGAGCAGTTCTTC. Its protein product is CAIRFGGGGAYNEQFF.

The V and J genes are TRBV7-2 and TRBJ2-1; TRBD2 matches 13 bases. The CDR3 loop spans 19 amino acids. Germline trimming cut 2 bases from V and 0 bases from J; bases unmatched to any gene: 7. Germline-derived CDR1 and CDR2 are SGHTA and FQGNSA. The CDR3 nucleotides read TGTGCCAGCAGCTTATCCGGGACTAGCGGGGCACTCTCCTACAATGAGCAGTTCTTC. This encodes CASSLSGTSGALSYNEQFF.

Sample share makes this clone large. The chain employs TRBV18 and TRBJ1-1, with TRBD1 matching 7 bases. CDR1 KGHSH and CDR2 LQKENI come from the germline V gene. Trimming cost V 4 bases and J 1 base; bases outside gene matches: 6. The CDR3 spans 15 residues. CDR3 sequence reads: CASSLSTGKNTEAFF. The CDR3 nucleotides are TGTGCCAGCTCACTCTCGACAGGGAAGAACACTGAAGCTTTCTTT.

This chain connects TRBV18 to TRBJ2-7, with TRBD1 matching 8 bases. This CDR3 spans 11 amino acids. After removal of 5 bases from V and 12 bases from J, the junction contained 6 bases not matched to a gene. The germline gives CDR1 KGHSH, CDR2 LQKENI. Here the CDR3 reads CASSTDREAYF. The CDR3 coding sequence is TGTGCCAGCTCAACGGACAGGGAGGCGTACTTC.

The chain joins TRBV28 to TRBJ2-7, with TRBD1 matching over 9 bases. CDR3 length: 16 amino acids. Germline CDR1 and CDR2: MDHEN and SYDVKM. After removal of 5 bases from V and 2 bases from J, the junction contained 10 bases not matched to a gene. Written as DNA, the CDR3 is TGTGCCAGCAGTCTTCCTCACAGGGGGCCGACCTACGAGCAGTACTTC. Protein sequence: CASSLPHRGPTYEQYF. Combining the CDR3 with reference TRBV28 and TRBJ2-7 gives the whole variable domain DVKVTQSSRYLVKRTGEKVFLECVQDMDHENMFWYRQDPGLGLRLIYFSYDVKMKEKGDIPEGYSVSREKKERFSLILESASTNQTSMYLCASSLPHRGPTYEQYFGPGTRLTVT.